The 25 T cell receptor beta chains presented below share a single source sample, sequenced in a study of blood T cell repertoires in COVID-19. Clones were read by immunoSEQ multiplex PCR, and TCRdb kept only the in-frame ones, dropping some. The repertoire holds about 71,000 clones, with 86% as singletons. Sequencing used peripheral blood. All receptors derive from a man younger than 45 with acute or convalescent COVID-19.

Comments on this clone: This sample also contains other DNA sequences that code for the same CDR3. The chain couples TRBV7-9 to TRBJ1-5, with D uncertain. V gave up 3 bases and J gave up 0 bases, with 6 bases separating them. CDR1 and CDR2 (germline): SEHNR, FQNEAQ (reference sequence). The CDR3 sequence is 14 residues long. The CDR3 sequence: CASSFGYSNQPQHF. As DNA, the CDR3 is TGTGCCAGCAGCTTCGGGTATAGCAATCAGCCCCAGCATTTT.

The V gene is TRBV6-2 or TRBV6-3, the J gene TRBJ1-5; 9 nucleotides agree with TRBD1. V dropped 5 bases and J dropped 2; count of bases not matched to a gene: 7. This CDR3 region has 16 residues. The germline V gene encodes CDR1 MNHEY and CDR2 SVGEGT. CDR3 bases: TGTGCCAGCAGTCGTCAAAGGACAGGGGGCAATCAGCCCCAGCATTTT. Its protein product is CASSRQRTGGNQPQHF.

Sample share makes this clone medium-sized. The chain has TRBV6-6 and TRBJ1-4, with 8 bases lining up with TRBD1. This CDR3 is built from 14 residues. CDR1 and CDR2 (germline): MNHNY, SVGAGI (reference sequence). With 7 bases clipped from V and 6 bases from J, the junction kept 7 bases outside the gene matches. CDR3: CASTNRGGHEKLFF. The CDR3 DNA is TGTGCCAGCACCAACAGGGGGGGGCATGAAAAACTGTTTTTT.

V gene TRBV6-5 combines with J gene TRBJ1-1, with D hard to call. The CDR3 has 14 residues. Trimming pared 6 bases from V and 1 base from J, leaving 12 bases between. Germline V gene lookup returns CDR1 MNHEY and CDR2 SVGAGI. CDR3 region: CASSPVEGNTEAFF. For the CDR3, the DNA is TGTGCCAGCAGCCCCGTTGAGGGGAACACTGAAGCTTTCTTT.

V usage is TRBV12-3 or TRBV12-4 and J usage is TRBJ2-7; 11 bases are shared with TRBD2. With 8 bases clipped from V and 6 bases from J, the junction kept 3 bases outside the gene matches. This CDR3 has 12 amino acids. CDR3 amino acids: CASQGTSGEQYF. CDR3 DNA: TGTGCCAGCCAGGGGACTAGCGGCGAGCAGTACTTC.

The chain employs TRBV29-1 and TRBJ2-3; 8 nucleotides align to TRBD1. Germline assignment: CDR1 SQVTM and CDR2 ANQGSEA. The CDR3 covers 12 residues. J was trimmed by 3 bases and V by 7 bases; bases with no gene match: 3. The CDR3 sequence: CSARQGTDTQYF. CDR3 DNA sequence: TGCAGCGCTCGACAGGGGACAGATACGCAGTATTTT.

The rearrangement links TRBV28 to TRBJ1-2, with D possibly being TRBD1 (5 bases). Looked up from germline, CDR1 is MDHEN and CDR2 is SYDVKM. The CDR3 consists of 16 residues. Trimming shortened V by 1 base and J by 0 bases, and 12 bases separated the two germline ends. CDR3 protein: CASSLYAGLSNYGYTF. The DNA for the CDR3 is TGTGCCAGCAGTTTATACGCAGGGCTTTCTAACTATGGCTACACCTTC.

V gene TRBV19 combines with J gene TRBJ1-6; weak D call: TRBD1 (6 bases). Germline CDR1 is LNHDA and CDR2 is SQIVND (reference sequence). Trimming left V 5 bases short and J 7 bases short, with 15 bases between. The CDR3 is made up of 15 amino acids. CDR3 bases: TGTGCCAGTAGTGCCCCTGGACAGTCCAATTCACCCCTCCACTTT. This sequence encodes CASSAPGQSNSPLHF.

The V call is TRBV5-4, the J call TRBJ1-2; D ambiguous. Germline-derived CDR1 and CDR2 are SGHNT and YYREEE (reference sequence). Trimming removed 1 base at V and 4 bases at J, with 11 bases between. The CDR3 runs to 14 residues. CDR3 amino acids: CASSLLETIYGYTF. In DNA form, the CDR3 reads TGTGCCAGCAGCTTGTTAGAGACAATCTATGGCTACACCTTC.

Turning to this clone: A junction end diverges from the germline sequence, so it may reflect a read error. The V call is TRBV7-9, the J call TRBJ2-3; D perhaps matches TRBD2 (6 bases). CDR3 size: 12 residues. The V gene's germline CDR1 is SEHNR and CDR2 FQNEAQ (reference sequence). The CDR3 region is CASSLSVPRGNF. The DNA of the CDR3 is TGTGCCAGCAGCTTATCTGTCCCCCGGGGGAATTTT.

This CDR3 is CATSAGTRNGYTF. The CDR3 DNA sequence: TGTGCCACCAGTGCCGGGACAAGGAATGGCTACACCTTC. V gene TRBV24-1 combines with J gene TRBJ1-2, with D maybe TRBD1 (6 bases). From germline, CDR1 is KGHDR and CDR2 SFDVKD. The CDR3 contains 13 residues. With 5 bases removed from V and 6 bases from J, the gap between germline ends came to 12 bases.

The genes are TRBV5-1 and TRBJ1-2; 10 bases are a match to TRBD1. The CDR3 is 14 residues long. Trimming cost V 3 bases and J 5 bases; bases outside gene matches: 4. Germline loops: CDR1 SGHRS, CDR2 YFSETQ. The CDR3 coding sequence is TGCGCCAGCAGCTACCCGGGACAGGGGTATGGCTACACCTTC. Translated, it gives CASSYPGQGYGYTF.

V is TRBV3-1 (or the pseudogene TRBV3-2) and J is TRBJ2-5; perhaps TRBD1 as D (6 bases). The germline gives CDR1 LGHDT, CDR2 YNNKEL (reference sequence). Trimming left V 3 bases short and J 2 bases short, with 13 bases between. This CDR3 has 15 residues. The DNA for the CDR3 is TGTGCCAGCAGCCACCATCAAGGGGGACAAGAGACCCAGTACTTC. It specifies CASSHHQGGQETQYF.

This clone was recorded once. V and J are TRBV24-1 and TRBJ1-1, with 9 nucleotides matching TRBD1. V shed 4 bases, J shed 9 bases, and the junction held 5 bases outside the gene matches. This CDR3 region has 13 residues. Germline lookup yields CDR1 KGHDR and CDR2 SFDVKD. The CDR3 coding sequence is TGTGCCACCAGTGAATTCACAGGGGGCCAAGCTTTCTTT. Its protein is CATSEFTGGQAFF.

This chain connects TRBV6-2 or TRBV6-3 to TRBJ2-5; D may be TRBD2 (6 bases). V lost 2 bases, J lost 4 bases, and 11 bases lay in between. Germline CDR1 MNHEY, CDR2 SVGEGT. This CDR3 is built from 14 residues. The CDR3: CASSYPGGVETQYF. The CDR3 DNA follows: TGTGCCAGCAGTTACCCAGGAGGGGTAGAGACCCAGTACTTC.

This chain uses TRBV6-1 with TRBJ2-1; tentative D call: TRBD2 (5 bases). The CDR3 spans 11 residues. The germline CDR1 and CDR2 sequences are MNHNS and SASEGT. Trimming removed 7 bases from V and 8 bases from J, with 9 bases in between. Here the CDR3 reads CASTHGDEQFF. Written as DNA, the CDR3 is TGTGCCAGCACTCACGGGGATGAGCAGTTCTTC.

The gene calls are TRBV6-2 or TRBV6-3 and TRBJ1-5; 7 nucleotides line up with TRBD1. CDR1 is MNHEY and CDR2 is SVGEGT in the germline V gene. The J segment lost 2 bases and the V segment lost 0 bases, leaving 7 bases of the junction unmatched. CDR3 length: 17 residues. The CDR3 nucleotides read TGTGCCAGCAGTTACTCGAAGCACAGGGGCGGCAATCAGCCCCAGCATTTT. Its translation: CASSYSKHRGGNQPQHF.

V and J are TRBV7-9 and TRBJ1-4, with 10 bases lining up with TRBD1. V was clipped by 6 bases and J by 6 bases; unmatched bases: 4. CDR3 size: 14 residues. Per germline, CDR1 SEHNR and CDR2 FQNEAQ (reference sequence). CDR3 residues: CASSTGTGDEKLFF. The CDR3 DNA sequence: TGTGCCAGCAGTACCGGGACAGGGGATGAAAAACTGTTTTTT.

This clone was detected only once. The chain has TRBV4-1 and TRBJ1-4; D possibly corresponds to TRBD1 (6 bases). The V end lost 4 bases, the J end lost 12 bases, and 15 bases lay between the germline ends. The CDR3 is 13 residues long. Germline V gene sequence: CDR1 MGHRA, CDR2 YSYEKL. The CDR3 DNA sequence: TGCGCCAGCAGCCCTACAGGGAAAGTGGAACTGTTTTTT. Its protein product is CASSPTGKVELFF.

The chain combines TRBV30 with TRBJ2-7; D may be TRBD2 (7 bases). CDR3 length: 12 amino acids. The V gene lost 6 bases and the J gene lost 3 bases, with 12 bases spanning the gap. The germline V gene encodes CDR1 GTSNPN and CDR2 SVGIG (reference sequence). CDR3 DNA: TGTGCCTGCGAGGGGGGGATCTACGAGCAGTACTTC. Its protein is CACEGGIYEQYF.

This chain joins TRBV7-9 and TRBJ2-7, with 8 bases fitting TRBD2. With 1 base clipped from V and 0 bases from J, the junction kept 2 bases outside the gene matches. This CDR3 comprises 15 residues. Germline assignment: CDR1 SEHNR and CDR2 FQNEAQ (reference sequence). CDR3 sequence (DNA): TGTGCCAGCAGCTTAGTGGGACTAGGCTCCTACGAGCAGTACTTC. It codes for CASSLVGLGSYEQYF. Looking up the rest from reference TRBV7-9 and TRBJ2-7 gives the full variable domain: DTGVSQNPRHKITKRGQNVTFRCDPISEHNRLYWYRQTLGQGPEFLTYFQNEAQLEKSRLLSDRFSAERPKGSFSTLEIQRTEQGDSAMYLCASSLVGLGSYEQYFGPGTRLTVT.

A word on this clone: Mismatch with germline at one junction end may stem from a read error. CDR3 sequence: CATSRDWQGDHLF. The CDR3 nucleotides read TGTGCCACCAGCAGAGATTGGCAGGGCGACCACCTCTTC. The chain is built from TRBV15 and TRBJ1-2, with a tentative D call TRBD1 (5 bases). Germline V gene lookup returns CDR1 LNHNV and CDR2 YYDKDF (reference sequence). The CDR3 covers 13 residues.

This clone was counted between two and nine times. The CDR3 loop is CASSQDAWGGQYF. The CDR3 DNA sequence: TGTGCCAGCAGCCAAGATGCCTGGGGAGGGCAGTATTTT. The chain is built from TRBV3-1 (or the pseudogene TRBV3-2) and TRBJ2-3; TRBD2 is a possible D gene (6 bases). In germline, CDR1 is LGHDT, CDR2 YNNKEL (reference sequence). Trimming took 0 bases from V and 11 from J, leaving 12 bases between them. The CDR3 consists of 13 residues.

This clone was detected only once. The V call is TRBV6-5, the J call TRBJ2-3, with a weak D call TRBD2 (6 bases). V lost 8 bases and J 10 bases, leaving 13 bases between the germline ends. This CDR3 has 11 residues. The germline V gene encodes CDR1 MNHEY and CDR2 SVGAGI. The CDR3 loop reads CASLLGGSQYF. CDR3 nucleotides: TGTGCCAGCCTACTGGGGGGATCGCAGTATTTT.

CDR3 sequence reads: CATEGEPDHGYTF. CDR3 DNA sequence: TGTGCCACTGAGGGGGAGCCTGATCATGGCTACACCTTC. V is TRBV19 and J is TRBJ1-2, with TRBD1 as a possible D gene (6 bases). Trimming pared 10 bases from V and 6 bases from J, leaving 18 bases between. CDR1 and CDR2 from the germline V gene are LNHDA and SQIVND (reference sequence). The CDR3 extends over 13 amino acids.